What follows are 27 T cell receptor beta chains derived from one specimen sequenced in a study of OX40 agonist ivuxolimab in advanced cancers. Clones were sequenced by immunoSEQ multiplex PCR, and TCRdb holds only the in-frame ones, with some missing. The sample shows approximately 77,000 clones, approximately 90% of them seen only once. The sequenced sample was CD4+ or CD8+ T cells sorted from blood, obtained in a trial of the OX40 agonist ivuxolimab. The receptors were gathered from an adult with an advanced solid tumor such as melanoma, head and neck, liver or kidney cancer.

The rearrangement links TRBV30 to TRBJ2-3, with 11 bases lining up with TRBD2. Germline V CDR1 and CDR2: GTSNPN, SVGIG (reference sequence). This CDR3 is built from 14 residues. V lost 2 bases and J lost 6; bases outside the gene matches: 4. The CDR3 region has the DNA TGTGCCTGGAGTCTAGCGGGGGGAGTGGATACGCAGTATTTT. It is translated as CAWSLAGGVDTQYF.

The rearrangement links TRBV27 to TRBJ2-1; TRBD2 might be the D (6 bases). Germline loops: CDR1 MNHEY, CDR2 SMNVEV (reference sequence). With 2 bases removed from V and 9 bases from J, the gap between germline ends came to 14 bases. CDR3 length: 14 residues. In DNA form, the CDR3 reads TGTGCCAGCAGTTTACCGGACTATTCCGCTGAGCAGTTCTTC. The encoded protein is CASSLPDYSAEQFF.

This sequence joins TRBV9 and TRBJ1-1; unclear D gene. The V gene's germline CDR1 is SGDLS and CDR2 YYNGEE. This CDR3 region has 16 residues. Trimming took 1 base from V and 0 from J, leaving 13 bases between them. CDR3 amino acids: CASSVLAAEVNTEAFF. CDR3 bases: TGTGCCAGCAGCGTACTGGCAGCTGAAGTGAACACTGAAGCTTTCTTT.

This clone appeared once. This chain connects TRBV7-6 to TRBJ2-7, with 7 bases matching TRBD1. This CDR3 has 14 residues. From germline, CDR1 is SGHVS and CDR2 FNYEAQ. With 4 bases clipped from V and 5 bases from J, the junction kept 8 bases outside the gene matches. This chain's CDR3 is CASSWVGGHDEQYF. CDR3 DNA: TGTGCCAGCAGCTGGGTAGGGGGCCACGACGAGCAGTACTTC.

Note on this clone: The junction shows a germline mismatch at one end, possibly a read error. CDR3 sequence: CASSPRDRRELFF. CDR3 coding DNA: TGTGCTAGCAGCCCTCGGGACAGGAGGGAGCTGTTTTTT. This rearrangement joins TRBV7-7 to TRBJ2-2; 8 nucleotides line up with TRBD1. Germline loops: CDR1 SSHAT, CDR2 FNYEAQ (reference sequence). The CDR3 has 13 residues.

This chain links TRBV15 with TRBJ2-5; weak D call: TRBD1 (6 bases). The CDR3 is 14 residues long. CDR1 and CDR2 (germline): LNHNV, YYDKDF (reference sequence). V was pared by 4 bases and J by 14 bases, with 23 bases between. Here the CDR3 DNA reads TGTGCCACCAGCATAGATACCGGGGCAGCCAGGGGTTACTTC. Its translation is CATSIDTGAARGYF.

The J gene is TRBJ1-2, the V gene TRBV7-6, with 10 nucleotides matching TRBD1. Looked up from germline, CDR1 is SGHVS and CDR2 is FNYEAQ. The CDR3 has 14 residues. The V segment lost 3 bases and the J segment 3 bases; nucleotides outside the gene matches: 1. DNA for the CDR3: TGTGCCAGCAGCTTTGGACAGGGGGACTATGGCTACACCTTC. The encoded protein is CASSFGQGDYGYTF.

The CDR3 DNA reads TGTGCCAGCAGCCAAGATGGTCCTAGCGGGGAGACAGATACGCAGTATTTT. It encodes CASSQDGPSGETDTQYF. The rearrangement links TRBV4-2 to TRBJ2-3; 9 nucleotides match TRBD2. V trimming: 0 bases; J trimming: 3 bases; junction bases outside the gene matches: 7. Germline-derived CDR1 and CDR2 are LGHNA and YNFKEQ. The CDR3 is 17 residues long.

The chain couples TRBV13 to TRBJ2-3; the match to TRBD2 covers 9 bases. The length of the CDR3 is 15 residues. V dropped 3 bases and J dropped 6; count of bases not matched to a gene: 7. Germline V gene sequence: CDR1 PRHDT, CDR2 FYEKMQ (reference sequence). CDR3 region: CASSFLSGGGDTQYF. CDR3 bases: TGTGCCAGCAGCTTCCTTAGCGGGGGAGGGGATACGCAGTATTTT.

This sequence joins TRBV19 and TRBJ2-7, with a possible D match to TRBD1 (6 bases). CDR1 LNHDA and CDR2 SQIVND come from the germline V gene (reference sequence). V gave up 9 bases and J gave up 12 bases, with 18 bases separating them. CDR3 length equals 11 residues. This CDR3 reads CARMGAAGRYF. For the CDR3, the DNA is TGTGCCAGAATGGGGGCAGCCGGAAGGTACTTC.

The chain uses TRBV6-6 and TRBJ2-3, with 7 positions matching TRBD1. J lost 6 bases, V lost 6 bases, and 15 bases had no gene match. CDR3 length: 16 amino acids. CDR1 MNHNY and CDR2 SVGAGI come from the germline V gene (reference sequence). CDR3 DNA sequence: TGTGCCAGCAGAGAACCGTTTGACAGGGTTGCGGATACGCAGTATTTT. Its protein is CASREPFDRVADTQYF.

This chain links TRBV13 with TRBJ2-7; unclear D gene. CDR1 and CDR2 from the germline V gene are PRHDT and FYEKMQ (reference sequence). V was trimmed by 4 bases and J by 3 bases, leaving 16 bases between them. This CDR3 contains 15 residues. The CDR3 DNA reads as TGTGCCAGCAGCTCGGTACCCGGATCTAACTACGAGCAGTACTTC. It translates to CASSSVPGSNYEQYF.

The rearrangement joins TRBV11-1 to TRBJ2-1; TRBD2 agrees at 11 bases. The V gene end was trimmed by 4 bases and the J gene end by 4 bases; junction bases not matched to a gene: 9. CDR3 length: 17 amino acids. Per germline, CDR1 SGHAT and CDR2 FQDESV (reference sequence). The CDR3 spells CASSSRGTSGGYNEQFF. As DNA, the CDR3 is TGTGCCAGCAGCTCCCGAGGTACTAGCGGGGGTTACAATGAGCAGTTCTTC.

This chain joins TRBV19 and TRBJ2-3; D is perhaps TRBD1 or TRBD2 (6 bases each). V gave up 6 bases and J gave up 5 bases, with 24 bases separating them. The length of the CDR3 is 17 residues. In germline, CDR1 is LNHDA, CDR2 SQIVND (reference sequence). In DNA, the CDR3 is TGTGCCAGTAGAACCATCCTGGAGGGGGGCCTGGGAGATACGCAGTATTTT. Translating gives CASRTILEGGLGDTQYF. Combining the CDR3 with reference TRBV19 and TRBJ2-3 gives the whole variable domain DGGITQSPKYLFRKEGQNVTLSCEQNLNHDAMYWYRQDPGQGLRLIYYSQIVNDFQKGDIAEGYSVSREKKESFPLTVTSAQKNPTAFYLCASRTILEGGLGDTQYFGPGTRLTVL.

This chain uses TRBV10-3 with TRBJ2-5, with 10 bases identical to TRBD2. The CDR3 consists of 14 residues. Trimming took 9 bases from V and 8 from J; bases not matched to a gene: 12. Germline lookup yields CDR1 ENHRY and CDR2 SYGVKD. CDR3 bases: TGTGCCATTTATAGCGGGGGGCCCGGCTTCACCCAGTACTTC. Its translation is CAIYSGGPGFTQYF.

V is TRBV4-3 and J is TRBJ2-3; D gene ambiguous. Germline assignment: CDR1 LGHNA and CDR2 YSLEER. The CDR3 sequence is 17 residues long. The V and J ends lost 0 bases and 2 bases respectively, with 15 bases between them. CDR3 protein: CASSQDALAVPTDTQYF. The CDR3 nucleotides are TGCGCCAGCAGCCAAGACGCCCTGGCGGTACCCACAGATACGCAGTATTTT.

V usage is TRBV27 and J usage is TRBJ2-1; the D is unclear. In germline, CDR1 is MNHEY, CDR2 SMNVEV (reference sequence). This CDR3 is built from 15 residues. Trimming removed 3 bases from V and 8 bases from J, with 17 bases in between. The CDR3 region is CASSFLPPMVDEQFF. The CDR3 coding sequence is TGTGCCAGCAGTTTCCTTCCACCTATGGTCGATGAGCAGTTCTTC.

The V call is TRBV19, the J call TRBJ1-4; D is uncertain. Germline V gene sequence: CDR1 LNHDA, CDR2 SQIVND (reference sequence). V lost 4 bases, J lost 5 bases, and 20 bases lay in between. This CDR3 has 17 amino acids. The CDR3 DNA follows: TGTGCCAGTAGTAATAAGGACGCCCCAGTCCCAAATGAAAAACTGTTTTTT. Translated, it gives CASSNKDAPVPNEKLFF.

The chain is built from TRBV27 and TRBJ2-7; 7 bases match TRBD1. The CDR3 covers 16 residues. V lost 3 bases and J lost 2; bases outside the gene matches: 10. Germline CDR1 and CDR2: MNHEY and SMNVEV (reference sequence). The CDR3 DNA reads as TGTGCCAGCAGTTTCGGCCCGGGACAGACTACCTACGAGCAGTACTTC. This sequence encodes CASSFGPGQTTYEQYF.

The rearrangement joins TRBV5-1 to TRBJ2-7; 8 nucleotides align to TRBD1. V lost 0 bases to trimming and J lost 3 bases; unmatched junction nucleotides: 2. Per the germline V gene, CDR1 is SGHRS and CDR2 is YFSETQ. This CDR3 contains 14 residues. The chain's CDR3 is CASSLGTGNYEQYF. The CDR3 DNA reads as TGCGCCAGCAGCTTGGGGACAGGGAACTACGAGCAGTACTTC.

The V gene is TRBV27, the J gene TRBJ1-5; 10 bases match TRBD1. The CDR3 is made up of 16 amino acids. V lost 5 bases to trimming and J lost 7 bases; unmatched junction nucleotides: 11. Germline V lookup: CDR1 MNHEY, CDR2 SMNVEV (reference sequence). CDR3 bases: TGTGCCAGCAGTGAAGGACAGGGGGGATCGTGGCAGCCCCAGCATTTT. Translated: CASSEGQGGSWQPQHF.

The chain recombines TRBV27 with TRBJ2-7; TRBD1 matches 8 bases. V shed 2 bases, J shed 4 bases, and the junction held 7 bases outside the gene matches. The CDR3 is made up of 15 amino acids. Germline V gene data show CDR1 as MNHEY and CDR2 as SMNVEV (reference sequence). In nucleotides, the CDR3 is TGTGCCAGCAGTTTAGTGCAGGGGGCGGAATACGAGCAGTACTTC. Translation: CASSLVQGAEYEQYF.

This clone was recorded once. V is TRBV2 and J is TRBJ1-6; D is undetermined. Germline CDR1 reads SNHLY; CDR2 reads FYNNEI. There are 14 residues in the CDR3. Trimming removed 0 bases from V and 9 bases from J, with 9 bases in between. The CDR3: CASSEAGFTSPLHF. CDR3 DNA sequence: TGTGCCAGCAGTGAAGCAGGGTTTACTTCACCCCTCCACTTT.

The chain links TRBV19 to TRBJ1-6; D is possibly TRBD1 (5 bases). Germline V CDR1 and CDR2: LNHDA, SQIVND (reference sequence). The germline V and J ends were trimmed by 7 bases and 0 bases, with 10 bases remaining between them. The CDR3 covers 15 residues. Here the CDR3 DNA reads TGTGCCAGTAATTACAGGAGCTCCTATAATTCACCCCTCCACTTT. It translates to CASNYRSSYNSPLHF.

The chain is built from TRBV19 and TRBJ2-1, with unresolved D. Germline-derived CDR1 and CDR2 are LNHDA and SQIVND (reference sequence). With 3 bases removed from V and 8 bases from J, the gap between germline ends came to 17 bases. The CDR3 runs 15 residues. The CDR3 loop reads CASSIWARRFDEQFF. The CDR3 nucleotides are TGTGCCAGTAGTATTTGGGCACGCCGGTTCGATGAGCAGTTCTTC. Variable domain in full (rest from reference TRBV19 and TRBJ2-1): DGGITQSPKYLFRKEGQNVTLSCEQNLNHDAMYWYRQDPGQGLRLIYYSQIVNDFQKGDIAEGYSVSREKKESFPLTVTSAQKNPTAFYLCASSIWARRFDEQFFGPGTRLTVL.

This clone appeared a single time. The chain links TRBV30 to TRBJ1-5, with TRBD1 as a possible D gene (6 bases). V gave up 0 bases and J gave up 5 bases, with 14 bases separating them. The CDR3 sequence is 15 residues long. Germline V gene data show CDR1 as GTSNPN and CDR2 as SVGIG (reference sequence). This chain's CDR3 is CAWSVHGGGDQPQHF. In nucleotides, the CDR3 is TGTGCCTGGAGTGTACACGGGGGCGGTGATCAGCCCCAGCATTTT.

This chain connects TRBV6-1 to TRBJ2-7; 8 positions agree with TRBD1. V gave up 4 bases and J gave up 3 bases; unmatched junction bases: 5. CDR1 and CDR2 from the germline V gene are MNHNS and SASEGT. This CDR3 comprises 14 residues. CDR3 protein: CASSAQQGVYEQYF. The CDR3 DNA reads as TGTGCCAGCAGTGCCCAACAGGGGGTCTACGAGCAGTACTTC.